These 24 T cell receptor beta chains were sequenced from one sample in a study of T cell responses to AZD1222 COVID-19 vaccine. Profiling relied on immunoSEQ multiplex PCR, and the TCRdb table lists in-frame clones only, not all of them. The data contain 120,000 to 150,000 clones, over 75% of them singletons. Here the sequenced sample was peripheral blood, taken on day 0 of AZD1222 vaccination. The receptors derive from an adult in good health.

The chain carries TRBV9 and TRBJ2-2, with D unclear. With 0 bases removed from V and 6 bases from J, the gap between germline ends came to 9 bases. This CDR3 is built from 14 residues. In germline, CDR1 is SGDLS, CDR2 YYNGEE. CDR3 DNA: TGTGCCAGCAGCGTAGAGCGAAGACCCGGGGAGCTGTTTTTT. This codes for CASSVERRPGELFF.

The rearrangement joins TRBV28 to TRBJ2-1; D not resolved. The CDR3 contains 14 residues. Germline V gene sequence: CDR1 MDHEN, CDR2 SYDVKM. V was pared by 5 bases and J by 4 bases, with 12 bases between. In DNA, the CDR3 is TGTGCCAGCAGTCGAAGGGAACCTTACAATGAGCAGTTCTTC. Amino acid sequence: CASSRREPYNEQFF.

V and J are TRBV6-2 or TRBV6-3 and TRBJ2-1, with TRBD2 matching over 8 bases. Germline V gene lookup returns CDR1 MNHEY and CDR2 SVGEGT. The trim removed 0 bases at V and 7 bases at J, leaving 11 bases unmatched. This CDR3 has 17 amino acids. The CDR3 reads CASSYSVGGERGNEQFF. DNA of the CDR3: TGTGCCAGCAGTTACTCGGTCGGGGGGGAGAGAGGGAATGAGCAGTTCTTC.

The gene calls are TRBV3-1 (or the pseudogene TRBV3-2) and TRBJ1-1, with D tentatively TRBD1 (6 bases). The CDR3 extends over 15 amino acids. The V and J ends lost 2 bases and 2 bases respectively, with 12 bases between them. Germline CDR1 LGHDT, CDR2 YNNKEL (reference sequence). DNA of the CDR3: TGTGCCAGCAGCCAACGTCAGGGGAAAAACACTGAAGCTTTCTTT. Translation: CASSQRQGKNTEAFF.

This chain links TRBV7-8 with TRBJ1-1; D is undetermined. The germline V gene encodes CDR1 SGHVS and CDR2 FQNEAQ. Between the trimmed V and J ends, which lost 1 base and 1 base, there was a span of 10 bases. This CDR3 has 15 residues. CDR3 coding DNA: TGTGCCAGCAGCTTAGTAGAAACACCGAACACTGAAGCTTTCTTT. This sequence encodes CASSLVETPNTEAFF. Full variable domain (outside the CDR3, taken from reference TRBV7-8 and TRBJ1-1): GAGVSQSPRYKVAKRGQDVALRCDPISGHVSLFWYQQALGQGPEFLTYFQNEAQLDKSGLPSDRFFAERPEGSVSTLKIQRTQQEDSAVYLCASSLVETPNTEAFFGQGTRLTVV.

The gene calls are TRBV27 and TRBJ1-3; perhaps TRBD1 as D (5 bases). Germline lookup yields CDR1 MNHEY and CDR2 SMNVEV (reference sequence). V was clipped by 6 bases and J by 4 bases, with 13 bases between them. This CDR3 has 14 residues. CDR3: CASRDGAYGNTIYF. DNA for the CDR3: TGTGCCAGCAGAGACGGGGCATACGGAAACACCATATATTTT.

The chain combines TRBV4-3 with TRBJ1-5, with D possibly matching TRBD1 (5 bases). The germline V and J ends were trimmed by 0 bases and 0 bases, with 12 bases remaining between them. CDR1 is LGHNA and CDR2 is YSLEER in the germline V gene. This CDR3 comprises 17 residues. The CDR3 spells CASSQDYGAHSNQPQHF. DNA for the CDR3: TGCGCCAGCAGCCAAGATTATGGGGCTCATAGCAATCAGCCCCAGCATTTT.

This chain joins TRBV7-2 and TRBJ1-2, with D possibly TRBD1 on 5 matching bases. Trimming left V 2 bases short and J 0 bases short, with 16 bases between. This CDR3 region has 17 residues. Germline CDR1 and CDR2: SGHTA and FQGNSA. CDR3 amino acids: CASSLSGRVHPNYGYTF. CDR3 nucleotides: TGTGCCAGCAGCTTATCGGGGCGGGTGCATCCTAACTATGGCTACACCTTC.

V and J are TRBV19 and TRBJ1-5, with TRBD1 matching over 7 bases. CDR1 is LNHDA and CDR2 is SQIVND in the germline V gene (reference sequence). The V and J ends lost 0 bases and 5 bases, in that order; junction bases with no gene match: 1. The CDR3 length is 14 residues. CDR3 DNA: TGTGCCAGTAGTATAGATCAGGGGGATCAGCCCCAGCATTTT. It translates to CASSIDQGDQPQHF.

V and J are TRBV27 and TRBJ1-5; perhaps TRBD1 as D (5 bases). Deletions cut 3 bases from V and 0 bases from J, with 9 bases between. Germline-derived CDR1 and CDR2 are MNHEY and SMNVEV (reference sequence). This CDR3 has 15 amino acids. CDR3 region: CASSLTAISNQPQHF. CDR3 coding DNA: TGTGCCAGCAGTTTGACAGCTATTAGCAATCAGCCCCAGCATTTT.

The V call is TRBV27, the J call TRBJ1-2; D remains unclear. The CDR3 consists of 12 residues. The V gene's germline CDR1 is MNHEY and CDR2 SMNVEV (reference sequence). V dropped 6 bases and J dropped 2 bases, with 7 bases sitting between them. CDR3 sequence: CASSGRNYGYTF. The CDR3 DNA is TGTGCCAGCAGCGGACGGAACTATGGCTACACCTTC.

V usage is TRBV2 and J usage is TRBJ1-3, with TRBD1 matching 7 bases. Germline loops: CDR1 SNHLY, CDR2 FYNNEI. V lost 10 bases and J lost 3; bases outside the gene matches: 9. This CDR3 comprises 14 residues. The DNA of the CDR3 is TGTGCCACCCAGGGGGGCAGGGTTGGAAACACCATATATTTT. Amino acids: CATQGGRVGNTIYF.

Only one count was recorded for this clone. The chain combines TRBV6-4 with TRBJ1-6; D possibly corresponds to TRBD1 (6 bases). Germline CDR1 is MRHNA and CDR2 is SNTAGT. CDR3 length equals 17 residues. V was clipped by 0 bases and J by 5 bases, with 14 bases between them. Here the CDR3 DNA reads TGTGCCAGCAGTGACTCAGTCCCAGGGGTAAATAATTCACCCCTCCACTTT. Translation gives CASSDSVPGVNNSPLHF.

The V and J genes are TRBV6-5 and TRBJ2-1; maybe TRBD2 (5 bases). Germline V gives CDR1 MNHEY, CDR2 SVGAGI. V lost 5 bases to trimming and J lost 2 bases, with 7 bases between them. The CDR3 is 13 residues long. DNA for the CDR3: TGTGCCAGCAGTCCCGGGGCCTACAATGAGCAGTTCTTC. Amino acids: CASSPGAYNEQFF.

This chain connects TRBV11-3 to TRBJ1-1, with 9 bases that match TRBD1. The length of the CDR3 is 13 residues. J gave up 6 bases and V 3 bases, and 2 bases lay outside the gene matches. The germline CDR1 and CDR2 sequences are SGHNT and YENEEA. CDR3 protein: CASSLRTGAEAFF. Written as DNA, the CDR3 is TGTGCCAGCAGCTTGAGGACAGGGGCTGAAGCTTTCTTT.

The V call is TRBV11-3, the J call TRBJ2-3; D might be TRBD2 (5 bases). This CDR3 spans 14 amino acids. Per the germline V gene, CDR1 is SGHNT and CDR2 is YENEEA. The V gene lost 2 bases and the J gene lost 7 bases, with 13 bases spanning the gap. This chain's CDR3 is CASSLTWTEYTQYF. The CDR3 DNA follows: TGTGCCAGCAGCTTAACCTGGACTGAGTATACGCAGTATTTT.

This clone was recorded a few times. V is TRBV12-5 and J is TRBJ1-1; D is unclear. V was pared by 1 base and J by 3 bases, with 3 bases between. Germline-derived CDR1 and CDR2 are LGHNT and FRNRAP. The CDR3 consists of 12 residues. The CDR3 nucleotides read TGTGCTAGTGGTTTGGGTGACACTGAAGCTTTCTTT. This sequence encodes CASGLGDTEAFF.

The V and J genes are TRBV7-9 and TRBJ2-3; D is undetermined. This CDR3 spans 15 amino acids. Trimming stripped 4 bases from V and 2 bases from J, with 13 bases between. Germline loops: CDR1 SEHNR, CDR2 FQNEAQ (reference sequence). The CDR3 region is CASSSNYPTTDTQYF. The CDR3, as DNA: TGTGCCAGCAGCTCCAACTACCCGACCACAGATACGCAGTATTTT.

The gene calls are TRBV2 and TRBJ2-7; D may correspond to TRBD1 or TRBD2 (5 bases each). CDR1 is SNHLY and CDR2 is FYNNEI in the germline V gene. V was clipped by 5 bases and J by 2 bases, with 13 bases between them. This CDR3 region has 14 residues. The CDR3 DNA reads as TGTGCCAGCAGTAGGGACGGCGGACCCTACGAGCAGTACTTC. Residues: CASSRDGGPYEQYF.

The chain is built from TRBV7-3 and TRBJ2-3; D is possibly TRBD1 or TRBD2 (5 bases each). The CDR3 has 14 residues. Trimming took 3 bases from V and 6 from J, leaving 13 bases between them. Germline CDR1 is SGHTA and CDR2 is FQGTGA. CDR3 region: CASSLMGVSDTQYF. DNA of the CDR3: TGTGCCAGCAGCTTGATGGGGGTCTCCGATACGCAGTATTTT.

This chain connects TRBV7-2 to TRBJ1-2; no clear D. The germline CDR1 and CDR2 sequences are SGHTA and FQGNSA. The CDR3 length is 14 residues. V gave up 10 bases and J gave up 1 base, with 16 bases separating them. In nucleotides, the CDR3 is TGTGCCAATGAAAACGCAGCGGATAACTATGGCTACACCTTC. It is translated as CANENAADNYGYTF.

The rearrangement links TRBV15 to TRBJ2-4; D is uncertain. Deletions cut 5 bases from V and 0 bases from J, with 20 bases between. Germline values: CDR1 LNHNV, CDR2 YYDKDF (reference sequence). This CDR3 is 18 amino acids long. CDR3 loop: CATSPTTRASLAKNIQYF. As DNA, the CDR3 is TGTGCCACCAGCCCTACCACAAGGGCATCCCTAGCCAAAAACATTCAGTACTTC.

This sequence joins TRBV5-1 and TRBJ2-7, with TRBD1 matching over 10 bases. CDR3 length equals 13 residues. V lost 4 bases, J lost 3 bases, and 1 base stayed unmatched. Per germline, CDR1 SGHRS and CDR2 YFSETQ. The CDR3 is CASSRDRGYEQYF. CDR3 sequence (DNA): TGCGCCAGCAGCCGGGACAGGGGCTACGAGCAGTACTTC.

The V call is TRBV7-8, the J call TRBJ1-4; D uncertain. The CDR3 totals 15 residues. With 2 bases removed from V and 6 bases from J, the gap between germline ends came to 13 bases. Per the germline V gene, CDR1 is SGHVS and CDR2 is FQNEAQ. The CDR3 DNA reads TGTGCCAGCAGCTTAACCGGGCACCGGGATGAAAAACTGTTTTTT. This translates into CASSLTGHRDEKLFF.